Listed here is a single TCR beta chain. Antigen: not known. The time point here: peripheral blood 6 weeks after treatment start. The CDR3 sequence is 16 residues long. V was trimmed by 0 bases and J by 0 bases, leaving 9 bases between them. Germline V gene lookup returns CDR1 KGHSH and CDR2 LQKENI. This sample is drawn from a study of PD-L1 blockade in urothelial cancer. Study-level background: Beginning at some point between 2012 and 2014, patients received atezolizumab, given as 1,200 mg intravenously every 3 weeks. Median T cell yield from blood was roughly 150,000.

Whole-study results and caveats: At 3 weeks on treatment, tumor-associated clones expanded more with durable benefit.

A spike-in of synthetic TCR analog templates was added to each PCR. TCRdb's table, derived via immunoSEQ multiplex PCR, lists solely in-frame clones and lacks some. The profile shows approximately 40,000 clones, 75% to 90% of them singletons. The rearrangement uses TRBV18 and TRBJ2-1; D unresolved. This receptor was identified in a man aged 55 to 69 with urothelial cancer. The material sequenced was PBMCs, taken around atezolizumab (anti-PD-L1) treatment. CDR3 region: CASSPPDSFSYNEQFF. The CDR3 DNA reads TGTGCCAGCTCACCACCAGATAGCTTCTCCTACAATGAGCAGTTCTTC.